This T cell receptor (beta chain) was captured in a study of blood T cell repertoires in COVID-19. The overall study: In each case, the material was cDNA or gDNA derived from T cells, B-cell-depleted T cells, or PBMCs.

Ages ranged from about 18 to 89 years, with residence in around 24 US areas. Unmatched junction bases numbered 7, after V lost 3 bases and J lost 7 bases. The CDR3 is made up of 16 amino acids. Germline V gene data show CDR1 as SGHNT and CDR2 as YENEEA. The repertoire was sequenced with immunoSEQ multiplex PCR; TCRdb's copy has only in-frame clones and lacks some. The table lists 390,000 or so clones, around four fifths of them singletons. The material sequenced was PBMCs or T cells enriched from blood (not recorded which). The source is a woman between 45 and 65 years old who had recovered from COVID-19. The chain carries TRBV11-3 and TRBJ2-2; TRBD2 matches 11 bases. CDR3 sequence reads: CASSFLAGGRNGELFF. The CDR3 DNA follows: TGTGCCAGCAGCTTCTTAGCGGGGGGGCGGAACGGGGAGCTGTTTTTT.